The subject of this entry is one T cell receptor beta chain. Assay: immunoSEQ multiplex PCR; the TCRdb copy retains only in-frame clones and omits some. The sample carries approximately 320,000 clones, under 70% recorded once. V was shortened by 6 bases and J by 3 bases, with 15 bases between the two germline ends. The CDR3 is 15 amino acids. Germline V CDR1 and CDR2: MNHEY, SVGAGI. This record comes from a study of cytotoxic CD8 clonotypes in ibrutinib-treated CLL. Study summary: Response sampling came at median 12 months of treatment, ranging about 6 to 36 months.

The source was PBMCs, collected after 36 months of ibrutinib treatment. This clonotype was sampled from a human donor with chronic lymphocytic leukemia. The chain combines TRBV6-5 with TRBJ2-1; possible D gene TRBD1, 6 bases. CDR3 region: CASRPDRRNYNEQFF. The DNA of the CDR3 is TGTGCCAGCAGACCCGACAGGAGAAACTACAATGAGCAGTTCTTC.